The entry below describes one T cell receptor beta chain. Its antigen is not known. CDR3 size: 11 residues. Trimming cost V 4 bases and J 10 bases, with 13 bases left between them. CDR1 GTSNPN and CDR2 SVGIG come from the germline V gene (reference sequence). The sample comes from a study of T cells after posttransplantation cyclophosphamide. The related graft donor's blood sample was taken on the day of bone marrow donation. The naive gate required viable CD3+CD4+ or CD3+CD8+ cells with CCR7+CD45RA+CD45RO-CD95-CD27+CD28+ phenotype. The table came from immunoSEQ multiplex PCR; TCRdb's copy has only in-frame clones and leaves some out. Among tens of thousands of clones, approximately 98% were seen once, and the ten largest hold roughly 0.12%. Study-wide points: Donor-recipient repertoire similarity was low at 1-2 months, rising over year one. Recipient CMV seropositivity and CMV reactivation strongly tracked TRB clonality.

The sequencing input was naive CD8+ T cells sorted from PBMCs. This receptor was taken from a man between 40 and 49 years old in good health, CMV-negative, and a related stem cell transplant donor. The chain employs TRBV30 and TRBJ1-1, with D tentatively TRBD1 (5 bases). Written as DNA, the CDR3 is TGTGCCTGGACTCCTGGAGGGACAGCTTTCTTT. This translates into CAWTPGGTAFF.